These T cell receptor beta chains were read from a single sample in a study of cytomegalovirus exposure and HLA in healthy donors. Using immunoSEQ multiplex PCR, the repertoire was profiled, and TCRdb retains in-frame clones only, with some absent. This sample has approximately 88,000 clones, with 55% to 75% found just once. What was sequenced was PBMCs. The receptors were sampled from a man in his sixties in good health and CMV-seronegative. Both conserved end residues are part of each CDR3. The order of the fields is J gene, D gene, V gene, clone size, CDR3 DNA, CDR3 protein. The D gene is left open where the match is weak. Clone sizes are given selectively: once, few, many, or a class where the clone is expanded.

TRBJ2-7 | . | TRBV21-1 | . | TGTGCCAGCAGCGTACCGGGACAGGGACGACGGGAGCACTCCTACGAGCAGTACTTC | CASSVPGQGRREHSYEQYF
TRBJ1-4 | TRBD1 | TRBV13 | few | TGTGCCAGCAGTCGGGACAGAGATGAAAAACTGTTTTTT | CASSRDRDEKLFF
TRBJ1-3 | . | TRBV6-1 | . | TGTGCCAGCAGGACCCAGGTAGTCTCTGGAAACACCATATATTTT | CASRTQVVSGNTIYF
TRBJ2-5 | TRBD1 | TRBV15 | . | TGTGCCACCAGCTGGGACAGACAAGAGACCCAGTACTTC | CATSWDRQETQYF
TRBJ2-5 | TRBD1 | TRBV11-3 | . | TGTGCCAGCAGCTCCGACAGGGGGCGTCAAGAGACCCAGTACTTC | CASSSDRGRQETQYF
TRBJ1-2 | TRBD1 | TRBV6-1 | once | TGTGCCAGCAGCTCCGGGACAGGCCATGGCTACACCTTC | CASSSGTGHGYTF
TRBJ2-1 | TRBD1 | TRBV11-2 | . | TGTGCCAGCAGCTTGCCGGGACAGATCTACAATGAGCAGTTCTTC | CASSLPGQIYNEQFF
TRBJ1-5 | TRBD1 | TRBV28 | once | TGTGCCAGCAGTTTAACAGCAGGGGGCAGCAATCAGCCCCAGCATTTT | CASSLTAGGSNQPQHF
TRBJ1-2 | . | TRBV5-1 | . | TGCGCCAGCAGCTTATCAGGGGACTATGGCTACACCTTC | CASSLSGDYGYTF
TRBJ2-1 | . | TRBV14 | . | TGTGCCAGCAGCCAACTGGGACAAACCTACAATGAGCAGTTCTTC | CASSQLGQTYNEQFF
TRBJ2-1 | . | TRBV27 | . | TGTGCCAGCAGTTCCCCCCGTAGCTCCTACAATGAGCAGTTCTTC | CASSSPRSSYNEQFF
TRBJ2-7 | . | TRBV18 | few | TGTGCCAGCTCACCGAGCACACAGGGTGTAAGTGAGGGACGCGCCTACGAGCAGTACTTC | CASSPSTQGVSEGRAYEQYF
TRBJ2-7 | TRBD1 | TRBV6-6 | . | TGTGCCAGCAGTTACTTCGGGACAGGCTTGTCCTACGAGCAGTACTTC | CASSYFGTGLSYEQYF
TRBJ2-1 | TRBD2 | TRBV4-2 | . | TGTGCCAGCAGCCAAAATCAACTAGCGGCCCATAAGGGTTACAATGAGCAGTTCTTC | CASSQNQLAAHKGYNEQFF
TRBJ2-3 | . | TRBV9 | . | TGTGCCAGCAGCGTAGGTGTCGGACAGTTGGATACGCAGTATTTT | CASSVGVGQLDTQYF
TRBJ1-2 | . | TRBV5-5 | . | TGTGCCCAATCGGCAGGGAAGAATGGCTACACCTTC | CAQSAGKNGYTF
TRBJ1-4 | TRBD1 | TRBV6-1 | . | TGTGCCAGCAGTCCTACAGGGGCCATGTTAGGAAAACTGTTTTTT | CASSPTGAMLGKLFF
TRBJ2-3 | . | TRBV10-3 | . | TGTGCCATCAGTGAAGATAGTATTCGTTCGCAGTATTTT | CAISEDSIRSQYF
TRBJ1-2 | TRBD1 | TRBV6-5 | . | TGTGCCAGCAGTTACTGGGGACAGGGGGCTGATGGCTACACCTTC | CASSYWGQGADGYTF
TRBJ2-7 | TRBD2 | TRBV28 | . | TGTGCCAGCAGTTCCCTTCCGTTAGCGGGAGTCCACGAGCAGTACTTC | CASSSLPLAGVHEQYF
TRBJ2-1 | TRBD2 | TRBV2 | . | TGTGCCAGCAGTGAAGTGGGAGGGCCTTATGAGCAGTTCTTC | CASSEVGGPYEQFF
TRBJ1-2 | . | TRBV18 | . | TGTGCCAGCTCACCCCAGGATAACTATGGCTACACCTTC | CASSPQDNYGYTF
TRBJ2-3 | TRBD1 | TRBV7-9 | . | TGTTCCAGCAGCCCATGGACAGGGGGCACAGATACGCAGTATTTT | CSSSPWTGGTDTQYF
TRBJ2-1 | . | TRBV18 | . | TGTGCCAGCTCACCCTCAGCAGGGAACTACAATGAGCAGTTCTTC | CASSPSAGNYNEQFF
TRBJ1-6 | TRBD1 | TRBV18 | . | TGTGCCAGCTCACCACGCAGCCAGGGGGCAGATTCACCCCTCCACTTT | CASSPRSQGADSPLHF
TRBJ1-5 | . | TRBV6-6 | medium-sized | TGTGCCAGCAGTTCGGGGATTAGCAATCAGCCCCAGCATTTT | CASSSGISNQPQHF
TRBJ1-2 | TRBD1 | TRBV11-2 | . | TGTGCCAGCAGCCCAGGGACAGGCGGCTACACCTTC | CASSPGTGGYTF
TRBJ2-1 | TRBD1 | TRBV6-6 | . | TGTGCCAGCAGTTCGAGGAAGGACAGGGGTTGGGGATTCTTC | CASSSRKDRGWGFF
TRBJ2-1 | TRBD2 | TRBV15 | . | TGTGCCACCAGCCGGCTTGGGGCGGGGGGGCTGAAAAATGAGCAGTTCTTC | CATSRLGAGGLKNEQFF
TRBJ2-5 | . | TRBV5-1 | . | TGCGCCAGCAGCTCTACCGGGACAAAGGAGACCCAGTACTTC | CASSSTGTKETQYF
TRBJ2-5 | TRBD2 | TRBV5-1 | . | TGCGCCAGCAGCGCTAGCGGGAGGGCAGAAGAGACCCAGTACTTC | CASSASGRAEETQYF
TRBJ2-5 | TRBD1 | TRBV2 | . | TGTGCCAGCAGTGAGCGACAGGGGCGGCAAGAGACCCAGTACTTC | CASSERQGRQETQYF
TRBJ1-4 | . | TRBV28 | . | TGTGCCAGCAGCCCCGCCGGAGGGAATGAAAAACTGTTTTTT | CASSPAGGNEKLFF
TRBJ2-7 | TRBD1 | TRBV28 | . | TGTGCCAGCAGCCATAGGACAGGGGGCGGTGTCTACGAGCAGTACTTC | CASSHRTGGGVYEQYF
TRBJ2-7 | TRBD2 | TRBV11-2 | . | TGTGCCAGCAGCAAGCCACTAGCGGGAGGGCCGTACGAGCAGTACTTC | CASSKPLAGGPYEQYF
TRBJ2-2 | . | TRBV18 | . | TGTGCCAGCTCACCACGAGTTAGTACGAACACCGGGGAGCTGTTTTTT | CASSPRVSTNTGELFF
TRBJ1-5 | TRBD1 | TRBV28 | . | TGTGCCAGCAGCCAGGGGGTTAGCAATCAGCCCCAGCATTTT | CASSQGVSNQPQHF
TRBJ1-4 | TRBD1 | TRBV6-5 | . | TGTGCCAGCAGTTCACAGGGGGCGTTGGCTAATGAAAAACTGTTTTTT | CASSSQGALANEKLFF